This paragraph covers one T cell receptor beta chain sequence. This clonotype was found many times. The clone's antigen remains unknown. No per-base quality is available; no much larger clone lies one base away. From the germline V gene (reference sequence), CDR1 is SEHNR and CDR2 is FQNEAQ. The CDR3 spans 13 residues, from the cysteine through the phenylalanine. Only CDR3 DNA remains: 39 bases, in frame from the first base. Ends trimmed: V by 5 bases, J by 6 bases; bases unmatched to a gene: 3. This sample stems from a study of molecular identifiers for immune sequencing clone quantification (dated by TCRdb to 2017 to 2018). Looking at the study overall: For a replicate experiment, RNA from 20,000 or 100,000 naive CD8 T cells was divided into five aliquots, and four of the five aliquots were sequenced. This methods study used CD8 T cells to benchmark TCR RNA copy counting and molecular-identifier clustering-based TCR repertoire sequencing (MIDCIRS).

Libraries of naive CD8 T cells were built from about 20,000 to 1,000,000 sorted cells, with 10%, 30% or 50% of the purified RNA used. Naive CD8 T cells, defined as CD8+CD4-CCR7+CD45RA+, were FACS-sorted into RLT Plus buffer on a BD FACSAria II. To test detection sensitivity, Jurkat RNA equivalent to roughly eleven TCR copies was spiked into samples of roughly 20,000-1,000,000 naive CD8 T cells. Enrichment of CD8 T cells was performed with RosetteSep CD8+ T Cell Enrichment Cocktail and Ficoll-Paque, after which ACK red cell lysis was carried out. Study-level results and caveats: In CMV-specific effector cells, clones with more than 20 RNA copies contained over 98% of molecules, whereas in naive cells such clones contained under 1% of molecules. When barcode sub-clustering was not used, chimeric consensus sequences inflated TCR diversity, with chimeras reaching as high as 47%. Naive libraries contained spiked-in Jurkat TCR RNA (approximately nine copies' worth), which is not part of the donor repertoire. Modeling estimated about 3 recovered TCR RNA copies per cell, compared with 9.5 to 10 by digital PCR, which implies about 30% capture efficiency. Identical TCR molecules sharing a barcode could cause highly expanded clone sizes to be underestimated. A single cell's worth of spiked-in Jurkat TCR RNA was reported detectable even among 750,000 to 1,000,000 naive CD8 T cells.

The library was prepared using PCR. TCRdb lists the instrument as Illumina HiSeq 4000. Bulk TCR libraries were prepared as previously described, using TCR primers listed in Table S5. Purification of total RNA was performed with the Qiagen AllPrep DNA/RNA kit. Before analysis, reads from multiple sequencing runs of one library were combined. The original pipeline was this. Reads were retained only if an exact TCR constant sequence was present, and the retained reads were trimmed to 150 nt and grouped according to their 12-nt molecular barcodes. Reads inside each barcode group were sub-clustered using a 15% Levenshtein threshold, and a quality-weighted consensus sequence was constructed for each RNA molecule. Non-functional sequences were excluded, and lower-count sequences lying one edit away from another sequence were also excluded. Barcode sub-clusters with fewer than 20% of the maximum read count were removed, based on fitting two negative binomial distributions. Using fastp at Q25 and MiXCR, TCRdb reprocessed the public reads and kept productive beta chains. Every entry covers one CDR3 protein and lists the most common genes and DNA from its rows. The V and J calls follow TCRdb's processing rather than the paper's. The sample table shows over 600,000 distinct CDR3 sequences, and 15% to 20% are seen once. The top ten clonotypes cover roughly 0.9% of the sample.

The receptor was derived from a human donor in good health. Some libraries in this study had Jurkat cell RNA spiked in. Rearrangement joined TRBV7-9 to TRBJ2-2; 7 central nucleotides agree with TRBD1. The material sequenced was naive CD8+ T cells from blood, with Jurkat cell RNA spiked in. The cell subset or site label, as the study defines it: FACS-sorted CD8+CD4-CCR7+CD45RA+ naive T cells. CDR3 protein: CASSPTGSGELFF. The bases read TGTGCCAGCAGCCCGACAGGGTCCGGGGAGCTGTTTTTT.